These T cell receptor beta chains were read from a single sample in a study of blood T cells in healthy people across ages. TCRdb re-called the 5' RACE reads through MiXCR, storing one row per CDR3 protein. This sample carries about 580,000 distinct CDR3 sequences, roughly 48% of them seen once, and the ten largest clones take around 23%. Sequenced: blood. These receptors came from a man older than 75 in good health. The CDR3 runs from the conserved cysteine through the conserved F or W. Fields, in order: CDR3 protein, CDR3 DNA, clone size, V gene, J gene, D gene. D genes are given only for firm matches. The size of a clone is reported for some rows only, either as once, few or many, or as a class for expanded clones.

CDR3aa: CATSDAWADTQYF
CDR3nt: TGTGCCACCAGTGATGCTTGGGCAGATACGCAGTATTTT
abundance: -
v_gene: TRBV24-1
j_gene: TRBJ2-3
d_gene: -

CDR3aa: CASSAPGTAERYEQYF
CDR3nt: TGTGCCAGCAGTGCCCCAGGGACCGCGGAAAGATACGAGCAGTACTTC
abundance: -
v_gene: TRBV2
j_gene: TRBJ2-7
d_gene: -

CDR3aa: CASGPGTSGEETQYF
CDR3nt: TGTGCTAGTGGACCCGGGACTAGCGGCGAGGAGACCCAGTACTTC
abundance: few
v_gene: TRBV12-5
j_gene: TRBJ2-5
d_gene: TRBD2

CDR3aa: CASSLMRGNSNEKLFF
CDR3nt: TGTGCCAGCAGCTTGATGAGGGGAAACTCTAATGAAAAACTGTTTTTT
abundance: -
v_gene: TRBV7-9
j_gene: TRBJ1-4
d_gene: -

CDR3aa: CASSRTGQGPESDYGYTF
CDR3nt: TGCGCCAGCAGCCGAACCGGACAGGGACCTGAAAGCGACTATGGCTACACCTTC
abundance: -
v_gene: TRBV5-1
j_gene: TRBJ1-2
d_gene: TRBD1

CDR3aa: CASSTLTYEQYF
CDR3nt: TGTGCCAGCAGCACACTAACCTACGAGCAGTACTTC
abundance: -
v_gene: TRBV7-2
j_gene: TRBJ2-7
d_gene: -

CDR3aa: CASESGTRNTEAFF
CDR3nt: TGTGCCAGCGAATCCGGGACAAGGAACACTGAAGCTTTCTTT
abundance: -
v_gene: TRBV28
j_gene: TRBJ1-1
d_gene: -

CDR3aa: CASSYSGLASGNEQFF
CDR3nt: TGTGCCAGCAGTTACTCCGGACTAGCGTCGGGTAATGAGCAGTTCTTC
abundance: many
v_gene: TRBV6-5
j_gene: TRBJ2-1
d_gene: TRBD2

CDR3aa: CASSGQRGLRSTDTQYF
CDR3nt: TGTGCCAGCAGCGGGCAGAGGGGGTTGCGCTCCACAGATACGCAGTATTTT
abundance: -
v_gene: TRBV9
j_gene: TRBJ2-3
d_gene: -

CDR3aa: CASGETGKNTEAFF
CDR3nt: TGTGCCAGCGGAGAGACAGGGAAGAACACTGAAGCTTTCTTT
abundance: -
v_gene: TRBV6-5
j_gene: TRBJ1-1
d_gene: TRBD1

CDR3aa: CSVSGDSYEQYF
CDR3nt: TGCAGCGTCAGCGGGGACTCCTACGAGCAGTACTTC
abundance: -
v_gene: TRBV29-1
j_gene: TRBJ2-7
d_gene: TRBD2

CDR3aa: CASSLGQGMIEQYF
CDR3nt: TGTGCCAGCAGCCTCGGACAGGGGATGATCGAGCAGTACTTC
abundance: -
v_gene: TRBV7-9
j_gene: TRBJ2-7
d_gene: TRBD1

CDR3aa: CASSLAGNYNEQFF
CDR3nt: TGTGCCAGCAGCTTAGCGGGGAACTACAATGAGCAGTTCTTC
abundance: many
v_gene: TRBV7-2
j_gene: TRBJ2-1
d_gene: -

CDR3aa: CRARADYNEQFF
CDR3nt: TGCCGTGCTAGAGCAGACTACAATGAGCAGTTCTTC
abundance: -
v_gene: TRBV20-1
j_gene: TRBJ2-1
d_gene: -

CDR3aa: CSSGSATQTYEQYF
CDR3nt: TGCAGTTCGGGTAGCGCGACACAAACCTACGAGCAGTACTTC
abundance: -
v_gene: TRBV20-1
j_gene: TRBJ2-7
d_gene: -

CDR3aa: CSAKALQVASGRGLEQFF
CDR3nt: TGCAGTGCTAAGGCCCTCCAGGTGGCTAGCGGGAGAGGTCTTGAGCAGTTCTTC
abundance: few
v_gene: TRBV20-1
j_gene: TRBJ2-1
d_gene: TRBD2

CDR3aa: CVSSRESRRDTQYF
CDR3nt: TGTGTCAGCAGCCGCGAGAGCCGGAGGGATACGCAGTATTTT
abundance: -
v_gene: TRBV7-9
j_gene: TRBJ2-3
d_gene: -

CDR3aa: CSKDRGRGTTEAFF
CDR3nt: TGCAGTAAGGACAGGGGGCGTGGAACAACTGAAGCTTTCTTT
abundance: -
v_gene: TRBV20-1
j_gene: TRBJ1-1
d_gene: TRBD1

CDR3aa: CSASLRDRVSEQYF
CDR3nt: TGCAGTGCTTCACTCCGGGACAGGGTGAGCGAGCAGTACTTC
abundance: -
v_gene: TRBV20-1
j_gene: TRBJ2-7
d_gene: TRBD1

CDR3aa: CASKLRDSYEQYF
CDR3nt: TGTGCCAGCAAACTCCGGGACTCCTACGAGCAGTACTTC
abundance: few
v_gene: TRBV6-5
j_gene: TRBJ2-7
d_gene: -

CDR3aa: CSAPGTADTEAFF
CDR3nt: TGCAGTGCTCCCGGGACAGCGGACACTGAAGCTTTCTTT
abundance: -
v_gene: TRBV20-1
j_gene: TRBJ1-1
d_gene: TRBD1

CDR3aa: CASSDLWGQKETQYF
CDR3nt: TGCGCCAGCAGTGATTTATGGGGACAAAAAGAGACCCAGTACTTC
abundance: -
v_gene: TRBV5-1
j_gene: TRBJ2-5
d_gene: -

CDR3aa: CATSDPGSTQETQYF
CDR3nt: TGTGCCACCAGTGATCCCGGGTCTACCCAAGAGACCCAGTACTTC
abundance: few
v_gene: TRBV24-1
j_gene: TRBJ2-5
d_gene: -

CDR3aa: CASSAGMNTEAFF
CDR3nt: TGTGCCAGCTCAGCAGGGATGAACACTGAAGCTTTCTTT
abundance: -
v_gene: TRBV18
j_gene: TRBJ1-1
d_gene: -

CDR3aa: CASSAIAGGEQFF
CDR3nt: TGTGCCAGCAGCGCGATAGCGGGAGGTGAGCAGTTCTTC
abundance: -
v_gene: TRBV7-2
j_gene: TRBJ2-1
d_gene: TRBD2

CDR3aa: CASSTGQGAREQYF
CDR3nt: TGTGCCAGCTCCACGGGACAGGGGGCCCGGGAGCAGTACTTC
abundance: -
v_gene: TRBV18
j_gene: TRBJ2-7
d_gene: TRBD1

CDR3aa: CASSSDRETQEQYF
CDR3nt: TGTGCCAGCAGTTCCGACAGGGAGACTCAGGAGCAGTACTTC
abundance: -
v_gene: TRBV12-3/TRBV12-4
j_gene: TRBJ2-5
d_gene: TRBD1

CDR3aa: CAISESGTSGTSYTDTQYF
CDR3nt: TGTGCCATCAGTGAGAGTGGGACTAGCGGGACCTCATACACAGATACGCAGTATTTT
abundance: -
v_gene: TRBV10-3
j_gene: TRBJ2-3
d_gene: TRBD2

CDR3aa: CASRDRGVSYGYTF
CDR3nt: TGTGCCAGCCGGGACAGGGGTGTTTCCTATGGCTACACCTTC
abundance: few
v_gene: TRBV6-6
j_gene: TRBJ1-2
d_gene: TRBD1

CDR3aa: CASSLNWNTGELFF
CDR3nt: TGCGCCAGCAGCTTGAACTGGAACACCGGGGAGCTGTTTTTT
abundance: -
v_gene: TRBV5-1
j_gene: TRBJ2-2
d_gene: -

CDR3aa: CSVEMLAGVGYEQYF
CDR3nt: TGCAGCGTTGAAATGCTAGCGGGAGTGGGGTACGAGCAGTACTTC
abundance: many
v_gene: TRBV29-1
j_gene: TRBJ2-7
d_gene: TRBD2

CDR3aa: CTTSPRGGTEAFF
CDR3nt: TGTACCACCAGTCCCAGGGGAGGGACTGAAGCTTTCTTT
abundance: -
v_gene: TRBV15
j_gene: TRBJ1-1
d_gene: -

CDR3aa: CASSPLGRGTDTQYF
CDR3nt: TGTGCCAGCAGTCCTCTCGGACGGGGAACAGATACGCAGTATTTT
abundance: -
v_gene: TRBV6-2/TRBV6-3
j_gene: TRBJ2-3
d_gene: -

CDR3aa: CASSLAGTHPNEQFF
CDR3nt: TGCGCCAGCAGCTTGGCCGGGACCCATCCCAATGAGCAGTTCTTC
abundance: -
v_gene: TRBV5-1
j_gene: TRBJ2-1
d_gene: -

CDR3aa: CASSRSTSSYNEQYF
CDR3nt: TGTGCCAGCAGCCGAAGTACTAGCTCCTACAATGAGCAGTACTTC
abundance: few
v_gene: TRBV6-5
j_gene: TRBJ2-7
d_gene: -

CDR3aa: CSASDRVANYGYTF
CDR3nt: TGCAGTGCCTCGGACAGGGTCGCTAACTATGGCTACACCTTC
abundance: -
v_gene: TRBV20-1
j_gene: TRBJ1-2
d_gene: TRBD1